This TCR beta chain was profiled in a study of T cell repertoires in aging, cancer and after chemotherapy. Study in general: Donor ages fell into six groups from 30 or younger up to 70 or older. The full dataset contained some 8.7 million TCR reads.

Peripheral blood genomic DNA, not sorted cells or RNA, was the template. This clonotype was detected a few times. Antigen unknown. CDR1 is SGHNT and CDR2 is YYREEE in the germline V gene (reference sequence). The ends were cut back, 0 bases at V and 12 bases at J, with 10 bases in the middle. The CDR3 sequence is 12 residues long. Study observations and caveats: Lymphoid organ infiltration in hematological cancer patients may impair thymic emigration or peripheral T cell expansion. Across the chemotherapy interval, each cancer cohort showed higher median generation probability, suggesting thymic rebound.

A mixed TRB-A/B primer pool amplified rearranged TRB by multiplex touch-down PCR. MiXCR was run by TCRdb on the multiplex PCR reads, yielding one entry per CDR3 protein. The sample consists of thousands of distinct CDR3 sequences, about 38% of them appearing once. The chain has TRBV5-4 and TRBJ2-1, with D perhaps assigned TRBD1 or TRBD2 (5 bases each). This receptor was taken from a human donor with a blood cancer. The source material was blood. The CDR3: CASSLEGTRQFF. The CDR3 bases are TGTGCCAGCAGCTTGGAGGGGACCAGGCAGTTCTTC. Filled out from reference TRBV5-4 and TRBJ2-1, the complete variable domain reads ETGVTQSPTHLIKTRGQQVTLRCSSQSGHNTVSWYQQALGQGPQFIFQYYREEENGRGNFPPRFSGLQFPNYSSELNVNALELDDSALYLCASSLEGTRQFFGPGTRLTVL.